This TCR beta chain originates from a study of cytomegalovirus exposure and HLA in healthy donors. Vbeta (60) and Jbeta (13) primers were used in the PCR. TCRdb's table, derived via immunoSEQ multiplex PCR, lists solely in-frame clones and lacks some. This table has under 150,000 clones, approximately 80% appearing once. Germline loops: CDR1 SGHVS, CDR2 FNYEAQ. The CDR3 spans 15 residues. This receptor was obtained from a female donor in good health and CMV-seropositive. V usage is TRBV7-6 and J usage is TRBJ2-5; 10 bases are shared with TRBD2. The J call may be incorrect, as the DNA end agrees better with TRBJ2-7. Sequenced input: PBMCs. The CDR3 DNA reads as TGTGCCAGCAGCTTAAATAGCGGGGGGCTGTACGAGCAGTACTTC. Translated: CASSLNSGGLYEQYF.